These T cell receptor beta chains were read from a single sample in a study of blood T cell repertoires in COVID-19. Data came from immunoSEQ multiplex PCR; TCRdb stores just in-frame clones and leaves some out. The top ten hold over 13% of the sample, which has approximately 190,000 clones, approximately 79% seen once. Sequencing used peripheral blood. These receptors were taken from a man under 40 with active or convalescent COVID-19. Both conserved end residues are part of each CDR3. The order of the fields is J gene, D gene, V gene, clone size, CDR3 DNA, CDR3 protein. The D gene is left open where the match is weak. Clone size is not always given. Where it is, it says once, few, many or a class for expanded clones.

J gene: TRBJ2-3
D gene: TRBD2
V gene: TRBV2
clone size: -
CDR3 DNA: TGTGCCAGCTTAGCGGGAAGGGCAGATACGCAGTATTTT
CDR3 protein: CASLAGRADTQYF

J gene: TRBJ2-1
D gene: -
V gene: TRBV28
clone size: -
CDR3 DNA: TGTGCCAGCAGTCGACAGGCCTCCTACAATGAGCAGTTCTTC
CDR3 protein: CASSRQASYNEQFF

J gene: TRBJ2-4
D gene: TRBD1
V gene: TRBV24-1
clone size: -
CDR3 DNA: TGTGCCACCAGTGAGTCCGGGACAGAGGGCATTCAGTACTTC
CDR3 protein: CATSESGTEGIQYF

J gene: TRBJ1-2
D gene: TRBD1
V gene: TRBV3-1/TRBV3-2
clone size: -
CDR3 DNA: TGTGCCAGCAGCCCTGGGGACAGGAACTATGGCTACACCTTC
CDR3 protein: CASSPGDRNYGYTF

J gene: TRBJ2-4
D gene: TRBD2
V gene: TRBV12-3/TRBV12-4
clone size: -
CDR3 DNA: TGTGCCAGCAGTTTCCCGGGGGGAAACATTCAGTACTTC
CDR3 protein: CASSFPGGNIQYF

J gene: TRBJ1-2
D gene: -
V gene: TRBV3-1/TRBV3-2
clone size: -
CDR3 DNA: TGTGCCAGCAGTCCTGGCGGGGGCGGAGGCTACACCTTC
CDR3 protein: CASSPGGGGGYTF

J gene: TRBJ1-4
D gene: -
V gene: TRBV6-5
clone size: -
CDR3 DNA: TGTGCCAGCAGTTCGCAGGCCGCAACTAATGAAAAACTGTTTTTT
CDR3 protein: CASSSQAATNEKLFF

J gene: TRBJ1-2
D gene: TRBD1
V gene: TRBV7-3
clone size: -
CDR3 DNA: TGTGCCAGCAGCCCACCGACAGGGTCGTCCTACACCTTC
CDR3 protein: CASSPPTGSSYTF

J gene: TRBJ2-5
D gene: -
V gene: TRBV27
clone size: -
CDR3 DNA: TGTGCCAGCGGTGAGCGGCGGGTCCAAGAGACCCAGTACTTC
CDR3 protein: CASGERRVQETQYF

J gene: TRBJ1-3
D gene: TRBD1
V gene: TRBV19
clone size: -
CDR3 DNA: TGTGCCAGTAGAGCAGGGACAGCGTCTGGAAACACCATATATTTT
CDR3 protein: CASRAGTASGNTIYF

J gene: TRBJ1-2
D gene: -
V gene: TRBV30
clone size: -
CDR3 DNA: TGTGCCTGGAGTTCAGAGGGTAACTATGGCTACACCTTC
CDR3 protein: CAWSSEGNYGYTF

J gene: TRBJ2-5
D gene: -
V gene: TRBV25-1
clone size: -
CDR3 DNA: TGTGCCAGCAGTGAGCCCGTGGTCAGTCAAGAGACCCAGTACTTC
CDR3 protein: CASSEPVVSQETQYF

J gene: TRBJ1-2
D gene: -
V gene: TRBV5-1
clone size: -
CDR3 DNA: TGCGCCAGCAGCTTGGGAATCGGGATAGGCTATGGCTACACCTTC
CDR3 protein: CASSLGIGIGYGYTF

J gene: TRBJ1-4
D gene: -
V gene: TRBV6-5
clone size: -
CDR3 DNA: TGTGCCAGCATCCCCGGGGCGGGGGAGAATGAAAAACTGTTTTTT
CDR3 protein: CASIPGAGENEKLFF

J gene: TRBJ2-5
D gene: -
V gene: TRBV7-7
clone size: -
CDR3 DNA: TGTGCTAGCAGCGACCAGGGGTTGGGGCAAGAGACCCAGTACTTC
CDR3 protein: CASSDQGLGQETQYF

J gene: TRBJ1-3
D gene: -
V gene: TRBV27
clone size: once
CDR3 DNA: TGTGCCAGCAGTTGGAAAGGGGCTTCTGGAAACACCATATATTTT
CDR3 protein: CASSWKGASGNTIYF

J gene: TRBJ1-4
D gene: TRBD1
V gene: TRBV7-9
clone size: many
CDR3 DNA: TGTGCCAGTGTCCCCGGACAGGGGGATGAAAAACTGTTTTTT
CDR3 protein: CASVPGQGDEKLFF

J gene: TRBJ2-2
D gene: TRBD2
V gene: TRBV7-9
clone size: -
CDR3 DNA: TGTGCCAGCAGACCAAGCGGGGGGAACACCGGGGAGCTGTTTTTT
CDR3 protein: CASRPSGGNTGELFF

J gene: TRBJ2-3
D gene: TRBD1
V gene: TRBV24-1
clone size: once
CDR3 DNA: TGTGCCACCAGTGAGCCGGGACAGGGGACCACAGATACGCAGTATTTT
CDR3 protein: CATSEPGQGTTDTQYF

J gene: TRBJ2-5
D gene: -
V gene: TRBV19
clone size: -
CDR3 DNA: TGTGCCAGTAGTAGCCTTGGTGTTGGGCAGACCCAGTACTTC
CDR3 protein: CASSSLGVGQTQYF

J gene: TRBJ2-7
D gene: TRBD2
V gene: TRBV6-2/TRBV6-3
clone size: -
CDR3 DNA: TGTGCCAGCAGTTACTCGATTAAGCGGGATTACTCCTACGAGCAGTACTTC
CDR3 protein: CASSYSIKRDYSYEQYF

J gene: TRBJ1-6
D gene: -
V gene: TRBV7-2
clone size: -
CDR3 DNA: TGTGCCAGCAGCTTAGGCGGTCGACCCCTCCACTTT
CDR3 protein: CASSLGGRPLHF

J gene: TRBJ1-2
D gene: TRBD1
V gene: TRBV19
clone size: -
CDR3 DNA: TGTGCCAGTAGTATGGGACAGGGGTACGGCTACACCTTC
CDR3 protein: CASSMGQGYGYTF

J gene: TRBJ2-3
D gene: TRBD1
V gene: TRBV24-1
clone size: -
CDR3 DNA: TGTGCCACCAGTGATCTAGGACAGGGGGCAGTTACGCAGTATTTT
CDR3 protein: CATSDLGQGAVTQYF

J gene: TRBJ1-1
D gene: TRBD1
V gene: TRBV7-9
clone size: few
CDR3 DNA: TGTGCCAGCGGCCAAAGACAGGGCCCTGTCACTGAAGCTTTCTTT
CDR3 protein: CASGQRQGPVTEAFF